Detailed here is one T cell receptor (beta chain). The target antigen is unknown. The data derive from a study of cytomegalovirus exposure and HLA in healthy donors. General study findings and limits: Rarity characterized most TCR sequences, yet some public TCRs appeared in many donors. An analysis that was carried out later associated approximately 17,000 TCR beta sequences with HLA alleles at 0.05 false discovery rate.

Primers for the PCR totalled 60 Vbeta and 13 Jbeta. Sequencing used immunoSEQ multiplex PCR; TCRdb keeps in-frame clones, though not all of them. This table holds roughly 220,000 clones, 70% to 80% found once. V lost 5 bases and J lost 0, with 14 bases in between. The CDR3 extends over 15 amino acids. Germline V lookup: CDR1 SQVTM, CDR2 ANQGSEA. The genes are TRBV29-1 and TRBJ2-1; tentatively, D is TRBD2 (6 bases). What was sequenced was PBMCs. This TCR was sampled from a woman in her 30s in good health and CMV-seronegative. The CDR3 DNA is TGCAGCGTTATCCGGGACTTCAGCTCCTACAATGAGCAGTTCTTC. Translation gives CSVIRDFSSYNEQFF.